What follows describes a single T cell receptor (beta chain). Unmatched junction bases numbered 19, after V lost 5 bases and J lost 6 bases. Germline V gives CDR1 SGHVS, CDR2 FNYEAQ. The CDR3 totals 17 residues. Addition of a universal primer site occurred through template switching, and cDNA carried unique molecular identifiers. Each CDR3 protein gets one entry after TCRdb re-called the 5' RACE reads with MiXCR. The sample lists roughly 720,000 distinct CDR3 sequences; 15% to 20% were seen once. These data come from a study of identical twins. This sample also appeared in a second study, on T cells expressing NK-cell markers. That investigation notes: The sequencing cohort of eight donors included seven HCMV-seropositive individuals and one seronegative individual.

The clonotype comes from a young woman in good health. The sample comprised PBMCs. V gene TRBV7-6 combines with J gene TRBJ2-7, with 7 bases that match TRBD2. In nucleotides, the CDR3 is TGTGCCAGCAGCCCAGACCTAGCGGCAGTTATCAGCGGCGAGCAGTACTTC. It yields the protein CASSPDLAAVISGEQYF.